Below are 7 T cell receptor beta chains sequenced from a single sample in a study of blood T cell repertoires in COVID-19. The method was immunoSEQ multiplex PCR; TCRdb's version includes in-frame clones alone and lacks a portion of them. The profile shows hundreds of thousands of clones, roughly 79% of them singletons. The sample consisted of peripheral blood. Receptor source: a woman older than 75 with COVID-19, enrolled during active disease.

The chain has TRBV30 and TRBJ1-6, with TRBD1 matching over 8 bases. V was pared by 0 bases and J by 6 bases, with 4 bases of the junction left unmatched. Germline CDR1 reads GTSNPN; CDR2 reads SVGIG (reference sequence). CDR3 length equals 15 residues. CDR3 nucleotide sequence: TGTGCCTGGAGTGTCGACAGGGGAGGTAATTCACCCCTCCACTTT. It codes for CAWSVDRGGNSPLHF. Full variable domain (missing parts from reference TRBV30 and TRBJ1-6): SQTIHQWPATLVQPVGSPLSLECTVEGTSNPNLYWYRQAAGRGLQLLFYSVGIGQISSEVPQNLSASRPQDRQFILSSKKLLLSDSGFYLCAWSVDRGGNSPLHFGNGTRLTVT.

In DNA form, the CDR3 reads TGTGCCAGCAGCGTACAGGGCGGTGGCGCCATATATTTT. Amino acid sequence: CASSVQGGGAIYF. The gene calls are TRBV9 and TRBJ1-3, with D possibly matching TRBD1 (5 bases). The CDR3 totals 13 residues. The germline CDR1 and CDR2 sequences are SGDLS and YYNGEE. Trimming took off 1 base at V and 11 bases at J, with 13 bases between the two ends.

The chain links TRBV10-2 to TRBJ2-1, with 11 nucleotides matching TRBD1. Looked up from germline, CDR1 is WSHSY and CDR2 is SAAADI. V lost 6 bases and J lost 8; bases outside the gene matches: 3. The CDR3 is 13 amino acids. The CDR3 loop reads CASRPGQGDEQFF. CDR3 sequence (DNA): TGCGCCAGCAGACCGGGACAGGGGGATGAGCAGTTCTTC.

The J gene is TRBJ1-2, the V gene TRBV18; D possibly corresponds to TRBD1 (5 bases). This CDR3 region has 13 residues. V lost 3 bases to trimming and J lost 6 bases, with 11 bases between them. Per germline, CDR1 KGHSH and CDR2 LQKENI. Here the CDR3 DNA reads TGTGCCAGCTCACCCTCGACAGAGAATGGCTACACCTTC. Translated: CASSPSTENGYTF.

The CDR3 DNA reads TGTGCCAGCAGTTACTCCGCCAGGGTCGGACAGCCCCAGCATTTT. Translating gives CASSYSARVGQPQHF. The chain carries TRBV6-2 or TRBV6-3 and TRBJ1-5; a weak D match, TRBD1 (5 bases). Germline V CDR1 and CDR2: MNHEY, SVGEGT. This CDR3 is built from 15 residues. The germline V and J ends were trimmed by 0 bases and 7 bases, with 13 bases remaining between them.

This clone was seen more than once but under ten times. This chain connects TRBV7-8 to TRBJ2-1; 9 bases fit TRBD1. The CDR3 loop spans 15 amino acids. CDR1 is SGHVS, CDR2 FQNEAQ, per germline. The trim removed 5 bases at V and 1 base at J, leaving 3 bases unmatched. The CDR3 DNA is TGTGCCAGCAGCACGGGACAGGGATCCTACAATGAGCAGTTCTTC. It encodes CASSTGQGSYNEQFF.

The rearrangement uses TRBV19 and TRBJ1-1, with D possibly being TRBD1 (6 bases). This CDR3 comprises 14 residues. Trimming cost V 6 bases and J 2 bases, with 13 bases left between them. Looked up from germline, CDR1 is LNHDA and CDR2 is SQIVND (reference sequence). The CDR3 bases are TGTGCCAGTAGCTATGGACAGACTAACACTGAAGCTTTCTTT. Translating gives CASSYGQTNTEAFF. Full variable domain (remainder filled in from reference TRBV19 and TRBJ1-1): DGGITQSPKYLFRKEGQNVTLSCEQNLNHDAMYWYRQDPGQGLRLIYYSQIVNDFQKGDIAEGYSVSREKKESFPLTVTSAQKNPTAFYLCASSYGQTNTEAFFGQGTRLTVV.